This T cell receptor (beta chain) emerged from a study of cytomegalovirus exposure and HLA in healthy donors. About the research overall: From approximately 170 million T cells, an earlier analysis saw 120 million or so unique TCR beta sequences. Most donors, more than 80% of a few hundred genotyped, fell in the Caucasian-associated ancestry cluster.

The study ran its PCR with 60 Vbeta and 13 Jbeta primers. TCRdb keeps only in-frame clones here, not all; method: immunoSEQ multiplex PCR. The sample gives about 150,000 clones, around 68% of which show up once; around 2.3% is in the top ten. Study-wide points: According to the study, around 150 TCR beta chains were cytomegalovirus-associated.

Remarks on this clone: Its antigen is unidentified.

The V segment lost 0 bases and the J segment 10 bases; nucleotides outside the gene matches: 6. This CDR3 has 14 amino acids. Germline V lookup: CDR1 SEHNR, CDR2 FQNEAQ (reference sequence). The sample taken for sequencing was PBMCs. The J gene is TRBJ1-1, the V gene TRBV7-9; TRBD1 matches at 9 bases. This sequence originates from a man aged 30 to 45 in good health and CMV-seronegative. In DNA, the CDR3 is TGTGCCAGCAGCTTAGCTGGGGGGACAGGGACAGCTTTCTTT. Its translation is CASSLAGGTGTAFF.